A selection of T cell receptor beta chains follows, all from one sample in a study of blood T cell repertoires in COVID-19. Using immunoSEQ multiplex PCR, the repertoire was profiled, and TCRdb retains in-frame clones only, with some absent. This table holds fewer than 450,000 clones, 88% found once. The sample consisted of PBMCs or T cells enriched from blood (not recorded which). The receptors originated from a middle-aged woman with acute COVID-19. CDR3s include the opening cysteine and the closing phenylalanine or tryptophan. The D gene is left open where the match is weak. Not every row has a clone size; where given, it reads once, few, many or a size class.

few TRBJ1-3 TRBD1 14 TRBV4-1 CASSPLTGADTIYF TGCGCCAGCAGCCCGCTGACAGGGGCAGACACCATATATTTT
. TRBJ1-1 . 15 TRBV15 CATSKTPGQNTEAFF TGTGCCACCAGCAAAACACCGGGACAGAACACTGAAGCTTTCTTT
. TRBJ1-5 TRBD1 16 TRBV5-5 CASSVSGTVSNQPQHF TGTGCCAGCAGCGTTTCCGGGACAGTGAGCAATCAGCCCCAGCATTTT
. TRBJ1-6 TRBD1 19 TRBV6-1 CASSEDGRGRGFYNSPLHF TGTGCCAGCAGTGAAGATGGCAGGGGGCGAGGATTTTATAATTCACCCCTCCACTTT
once TRBJ2-7 TRBD2 17 TRBV5-1 CASSLVSGGPSSYEQYF TGCGCCAGCAGCTTGGTTAGCGGGGGGCCCAGCTCCTACGAGCAGTACTTC
. TRBJ2-7 . 13 TRBV27 CASRLRAGVEQYF TGTGCCAGCAGACTTAGGGCAGGGGTCGAGCAGTACTTC
. TRBJ2-1 TRBD2 17 TRBV3-1/TRBV3-2 CASSQGSGTSANNEQFF TGTGCCAGCAGCCAAGGTTCCGGGACTAGCGCCAACAATGAGCAGTTCTTC
. TRBJ2-6 TRBD1 21 TRBV4-1 CASSQDAGWGQGAPGANVLTF TGCGCCAGCAGCCAAGATGCCGGGTGGGGACAGGGGGCGCCAGGGGCCAACGTCCTGACTTTC
. TRBJ2-7 TRBD1 15 TRBV10-3 CAISESRDRGHEQYF TGTGCCATCAGTGAGTCGCGGGACAGGGGTCACGAGCAGTACTTC
. TRBJ1-2 . 12 TRBV28 CASSEQGYGYTF TGTGCCAGCAGTGAACAGGGTTATGGCTACACCTTC
. TRBJ1-4 . 14 TRBV10-2 CASSDALPGEKLFF TGCGCCAGCAGTGATGCGCTGCCCGGTGAAAAACTGTTTTTT
. TRBJ1-6 TRBD1 14 TRBV7-8 CASSSGQGNSPLHF TGTGCCAGCAGCTCGGGACAGGGCAATTCACCCCTCCACTTT
once TRBJ1-1 . 14 TRBV5-1 CASRNREMNTEAFF TGCGCCAGCAGAAACAGGGAAATGAACACTGAAGCTTTCTTT
. TRBJ2-7 TRBD1 14 TRBV25-1 CASRGTGVSYEQYF TGTGCCAGCAGAGGGACAGGGGTCTCCTACGAGCAGTACTTC
. TRBJ1-2 TRBD1 12 TRBV30 CAWRVAGGGYTF TGTGCCTGGAGGGTCGCAGGGGGTGGCTACACCTTC
. TRBJ1-2 . 13 TRBV6-5 CASSYGLRNGYTF TGTGCCAGCAGTTACGGTCTACGTAATGGCTACACCTTC
. TRBJ2-3 . 13 TRBV27 CASSFAGSDTQYF TGTGCCAGCAGTTTTGCAGGCTCGGATACGCAGTATTTT
. TRBJ1-3 . 12 TRBV9 CASSPFRNTIYF TGTGCCAGCAGCCCTTTTCGAAACACCATATATTTT
many TRBJ1-2 . 16 TRBV27 CASGPIGAGALTGYTF TGTGCCAGCGGTCCTATAGGGGCGGGGGCGCTTACGGGCTACACCTTC
few TRBJ1-1 TRBD1 15 TRBV5-6 CASSLPGQGPTEAFF TGTGCCAGCAGCCTCCCCGGACAGGGGCCCACTGAAGCTTTCTTT
. TRBJ1-3 TRBD1 16 TRBV18 CASSPYHRGSGNTIYF TGTGCCAGCTCACCATATCACAGGGGCTCTGGAAACACCATATATTTT
. TRBJ2-3 TRBD2 18 TRBV4-2 CASSQDEAGGPITDTQYF TGTGCCAGCAGCCAAGACGAAGCGGGGGGGCCGATCACAGATACGCAGTATTTT
once TRBJ1-4 TRBD1 16 TRBV7-9 CASSPGPGTGGEKLFF TGTGCCAGCAGCCCCGGACCTGGGACAGGGGGCGAAAAACTGTTTTTT
. TRBJ1-1 TRBD1 14 TRBV5-6 CASSAMTGGTEAFF TGTGCCAGCAGCGCAATGACAGGGGGGACTGAAGCTTTCTTT
. TRBJ2-7 . 15 TRBV7-7 CASSLNLQGRNEQYF TGTGCCAGCAGCTTGAATTTACAGGGTCGCAACGAGCAGTACTTC
many TRBJ2-1 TRBD2 14 TRBV3-1/TRBV3-2 CATDPGGAYNEQFF TGTGCCACCGACCCGGGGGGGGCTTACAATGAGCAGTTCTTC
. TRBJ2-1 TRBD1 15 TRBV2 CASSEDRVPYNEQFF TGTGCCAGCAGCGAGGACAGGGTCCCCTACAATGAGCAGTTCTTC
. TRBJ2-2 . 13 TRBV6-5 CASRVQTTGELFF TGTGCCAGCAGGGTACAGACCACCGGGGAGCTGTTTTTT
. TRBJ1-2 . 13 TRBV7-2 CASSGPGLLGYTF TGTGCCAGCAGCGGCCCGGGACTGCTAGGCTACACCTTC
. TRBJ1-1 . 14 TRBV3-1/TRBV3-2 CASSQEDRNTEAFF TGTGCCAGCAGCCAAGAGGACAGGAACACTGAAGCTTTCTTT
. TRBJ2-3 . 12 TRBV25-1 CASSAGLDTQYF TGTGCCAGCAGTGCAGGGTTAGATACGCAGTATTTT
. TRBJ2-3 TRBD1 16 TRBV5-5 CASSLFPDRGTDTQYF TGTGCCAGCAGCTTGTTCCCCGACAGGGGCACAGATACGCAGTATTTT
. TRBJ2-7 . 17 TRBV18 CASSPFAGLPQFYEQYF TGTGCCAGCTCACCTTTTGCGGGGCTACCTCAGTTCTACGAGCAGTACTTC
. TRBJ2-7 TRBD2 14 TRBV25-1 CASSAASGTYEQYF TGTGCCAGCAGTGCGGCTAGCGGAACCTACGAGCAGTACTTC
. TRBJ1-1 . 13 TRBV5-1 CASSSQGNTEAFF TGCGCCAGCAGCTCGCAGGGAAACACTGAAGCTTTCTTT
. TRBJ1-3 . 18 TRBV2 CASRSTGWRQEPGNTIYF TGTGCCAGTAGAAGCACGGGCTGGCGACAGGAGCCTGGAAACACCATATATTTT
once TRBJ2-7 TRBD2 14 TRBV5-1 CASSSGTTQHEQYF TGCGCCAGCAGCTCCGGGACTACGCAACACGAGCAGTACTTC
. TRBJ1-4 . 16 TRBV5-1 CASSLAPQGRREKLFF TGCGCCAGCAGCTTGGCCCCTCAGGGAAGGCGGGAAAAACTGTTTTTT
. TRBJ1-2 . 14 TRBV2 CASRRTATAYGYTF TGTGCCAGCAGGAGGACAGCGACGGCGTATGGCTACACCTTC
once TRBJ1-3 TRBD1 15 TRBV5-1 CASSSQGAFGNTIYF TGCGCCAGCAGCTCGCAGGGGGCTTTTGGAAACACCATATATTTT
. TRBJ2-5 TRBD1 15 TRBV2 CASKGRDRGEETQYF TGTGCCAGCAAGGGTAGGGACAGGGGAGAAGAGACCCAGTACTTC
. TRBJ1-6 TRBD1 18 TRBV9 CASSPGQALSSYNSPLHF TGTGCCAGCAGCCCCGGACAGGCTCTGAGCTCCTATAATTCACCCCTCCACTTT
. TRBJ2-6 . 16 TRBV7-6 CASSLAGGVGANVLTF TGTGCCAGCAGCTTAGCGGGGGGTGTAGGGGCCAACGTCCTGACTTTC
. TRBJ1-3 . 15 TRBV6-4 CASRTREADGNTIYF TGTGCCAGCAGAACCAGGGAGGCGGATGGAAACACCATATATTTT
. TRBJ2-1 . 13 TRBV5-1 CASSLPSYNEQFF TGCGCCAGCAGCCTCCCCTCCTACAATGAGCAGTTCTTC